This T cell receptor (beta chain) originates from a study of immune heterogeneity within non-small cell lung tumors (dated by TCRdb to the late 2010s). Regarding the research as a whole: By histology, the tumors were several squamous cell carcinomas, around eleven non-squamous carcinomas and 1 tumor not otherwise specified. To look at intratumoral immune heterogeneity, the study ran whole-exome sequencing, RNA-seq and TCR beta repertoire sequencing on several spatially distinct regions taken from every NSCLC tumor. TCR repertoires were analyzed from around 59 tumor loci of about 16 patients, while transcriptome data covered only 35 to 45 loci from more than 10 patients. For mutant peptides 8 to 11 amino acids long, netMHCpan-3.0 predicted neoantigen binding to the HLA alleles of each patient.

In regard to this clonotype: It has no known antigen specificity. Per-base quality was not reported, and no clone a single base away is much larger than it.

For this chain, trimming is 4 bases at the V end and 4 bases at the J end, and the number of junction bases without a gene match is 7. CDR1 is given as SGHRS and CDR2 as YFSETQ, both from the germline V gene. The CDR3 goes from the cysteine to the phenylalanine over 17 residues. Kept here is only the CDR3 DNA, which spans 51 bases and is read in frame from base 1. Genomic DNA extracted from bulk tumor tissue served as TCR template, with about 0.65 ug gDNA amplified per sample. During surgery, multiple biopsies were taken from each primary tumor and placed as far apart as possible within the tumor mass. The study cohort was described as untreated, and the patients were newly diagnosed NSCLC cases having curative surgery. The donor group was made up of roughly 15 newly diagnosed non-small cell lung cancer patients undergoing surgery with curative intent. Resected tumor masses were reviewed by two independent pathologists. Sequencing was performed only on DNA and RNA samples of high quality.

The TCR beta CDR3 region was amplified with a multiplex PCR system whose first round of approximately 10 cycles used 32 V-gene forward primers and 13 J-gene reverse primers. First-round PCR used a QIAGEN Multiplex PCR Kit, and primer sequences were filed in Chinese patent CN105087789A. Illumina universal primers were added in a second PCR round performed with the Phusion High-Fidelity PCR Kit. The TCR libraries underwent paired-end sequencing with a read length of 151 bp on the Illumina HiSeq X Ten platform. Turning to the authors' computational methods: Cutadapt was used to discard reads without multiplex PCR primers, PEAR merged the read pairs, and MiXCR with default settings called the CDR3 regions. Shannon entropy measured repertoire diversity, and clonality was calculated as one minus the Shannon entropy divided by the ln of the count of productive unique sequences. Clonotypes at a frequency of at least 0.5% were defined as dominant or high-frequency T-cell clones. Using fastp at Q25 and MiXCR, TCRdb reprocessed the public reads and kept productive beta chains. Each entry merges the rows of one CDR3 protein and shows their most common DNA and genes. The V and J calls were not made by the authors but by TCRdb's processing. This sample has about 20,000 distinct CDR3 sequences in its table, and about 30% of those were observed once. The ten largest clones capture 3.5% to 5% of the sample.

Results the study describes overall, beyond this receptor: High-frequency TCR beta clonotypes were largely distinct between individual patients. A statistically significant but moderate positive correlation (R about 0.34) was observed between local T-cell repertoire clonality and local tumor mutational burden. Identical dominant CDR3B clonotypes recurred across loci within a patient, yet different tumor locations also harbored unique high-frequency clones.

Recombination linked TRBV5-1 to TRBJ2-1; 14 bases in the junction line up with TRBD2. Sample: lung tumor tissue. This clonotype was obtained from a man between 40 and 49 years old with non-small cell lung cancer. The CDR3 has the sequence CASSPGTSGSWYNEQFF. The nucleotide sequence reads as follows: TGCGCCAGCAGCCCCGGGACTAGCGGGAGCTGGTACAATGAGCAGTTCTTC.